This T cell receptor (beta chain) was retrieved from a study of cytomegalovirus exposure and HLA in healthy donors. The CDR3 covers 13 residues. After removal of 4 bases from V and 5 bases from J, the junction contained 4 bases not matched to a gene. Germline loops: CDR1 GTSNPN, CDR2 SVGIG (reference sequence). It was with 60 Vbeta and 13 Jbeta primers that the PCR ran. Assay: immunoSEQ multiplex PCR; the TCRdb copy retains only in-frame clones and omits some. The sample records about 69,000 clones, 76% being singletons. The receptor was derived from a man aged 18-30 years in good health and CMV-seronegative. The specimen sequenced was PBMCs. V gene TRBV30 combines with J gene TRBJ2-1; TRBD2 matches at 8 bases. The CDR3: CAWNQRGNNEQFF. CDR3 nucleotide sequence: TGTGCCTGGAACCAGCGGGGGAACAATGAGCAGTTCTTC.